Listed here are 30 T cell receptor beta chains from one sample, sequenced in a study of OX40 agonist ivuxolimab in advanced cancers. Generated by immunoSEQ multiplex PCR, the TCRdb table keeps only in-frame clones and is missing some. The sample includes 36,000 or so clones, 65% to 85% of them seen just once. Sequenced here: CD4+ or CD8+ T cells sorted from blood, sampled in a trial of the OX40 agonist ivuxolimab. These receptors were obtained from an adult with an advanced solid tumor such as melanoma, head and neck, liver or kidney cancer.

This clone was seen only a few times. The chain recombines TRBV6-1 with TRBJ1-6; D remains ambiguous. V dropped 3 bases and J dropped 9 bases, with 9 bases sitting between them. Germline V gene data show CDR1 as MNHNS and CDR2 as SASEGT. The CDR3 has 13 amino acids. The DNA of the CDR3 is TGTGCCAGCAGTGACAGGATCGGTTCACCCCTCCACTTT. As protein: CASSDRIGSPLHF.

The chain recombines TRBV28 with TRBJ2-7; 7 bases are shared with TRBD1. Per germline, CDR1 MDHEN and CDR2 SYDVKM. The CDR3 contains 14 residues. J gave up 3 bases and V 3 bases, and 5 bases lay outside the gene matches. This CDR3 reads CASSFGTDDYEQYF. CDR3 sequence (DNA): TGTGCCAGCAGTTTCGGGACAGACGACTACGAGCAGTACTTC.

V is TRBV29-1 and J is TRBJ1-2, with D possibly TRBD1 on 5 matching bases. Germline CDR1 and CDR2: SQVTM and ANQGSEA. V was clipped by 0 bases and J by 4 bases, with 9 bases between them. The CDR3 has 13 residues. For the CDR3, the DNA is TGCAGCGTTGAAGATCCAGGGCTCTATGGCTACACCTTC. It translates to CSVEDPGLYGYTF.

This chain links TRBV27 with TRBJ1-6, with TRBD1 matching over 7 bases. CDR1 and CDR2 from the germline V gene are MNHEY and SMNVEV (reference sequence). This CDR3 region has 15 residues. Germline trimming cut 7 bases from V and 8 bases from J; bases unmatched to any gene: 11. CDR3 residues: CASTTGLGGDSPLHF. The CDR3 coding sequence is TGTGCCAGCACGACAGGGTTGGGTGGGGATTCACCCCTCCACTTT.

The V and J genes are TRBV6-4 and TRBJ1-1, with TRBD1 identical over 10 bases. Per the germline V gene, CDR1 is MRHNA and CDR2 is SNTAGT. The CDR3 has 14 residues. Trimming at V came to 3 bases and at J to 6 bases, leaving 4 bases not matched to a gene. The CDR3 nucleotides read TGTGCCAGCAGTGAATGGGGACAGGGGTCTGAAGCTTTCTTT. Translating gives CASSEWGQGSEAFF.

J is TRBJ2-2 and V is TRBV11-2; 8 nucleotides agree with TRBD2. The length of the CDR3 is 15 residues. V trimming: 4 bases; J trimming: 1 base; junction bases outside the gene matches: 2. Germline CDR1 SGHAT, CDR2 FQNNGV. CDR3 region: CASSSLAGNTGELFF. The DNA of the CDR3 is TGTGCCAGCAGCTCTCTAGCGGGGAACACCGGGGAGCTGTTTTTT.

The V and J genes are TRBV7-9 and TRBJ2-7; D perhaps matches TRBD1 (5 bases). Germline V gives CDR1 SEHNR, CDR2 FQNEAQ (reference sequence). V was clipped by 5 bases and J by 2 bases, with 13 bases between them. The CDR3 runs to 14 residues. CDR3 loop: CASSDSTVAYEQYF. The CDR3 nucleotides are TGTGCCAGCAGCGACTCGACAGTTGCCTACGAGCAGTACTTC.

The rearrangement joins TRBV2 to TRBJ1-4; no definite D call. V dropped 7 bases and J dropped 3 bases, with 15 bases sitting between them. The CDR3 consists of 15 residues. Germline CDR1 and CDR2: SNHLY and FYNNEI. The CDR3 reads CASIKPGFPNEKLFF. The DNA for the CDR3 is TGTGCCAGCATAAAACCGGGCTTCCCTAATGAAAAACTGTTTTTT. The full variable domain, rest sourced from reference TRBV2 and TRBJ1-4, is EPEVTQTPSHQVTQMGQEVILRCVPISNHLYFYWYRQILGQKVEFLVSFYNNEISEKSEIFDDQFSVERPDGSNFTLKIRSTKLEDSAMYFCASIKPGFPNEKLFFGSGTQLSVL.

The chain joins TRBV11-1 to TRBJ2-3; 13 nucleotides match TRBD2. CDR1 is SGHAT and CDR2 is FQDESV in the germline V gene (reference sequence). The CDR3 is made up of 17 amino acids. With V trimmed by 5 bases and J by 2 bases, 7 bases remained unmatched. Here the CDR3 reads CASSPNGLAGDTDTQYF. CDR3 DNA sequence: TGTGCCAGCAGCCCGAACGGACTAGCGGGAGACACAGATACGCAGTATTTT.

This chain joins TRBV11-2 and TRBJ1-3; D uncertain. Trimming took 1 base from V and 0 from J, leaving 7 bases between them. This CDR3 contains 15 residues. Germline V CDR1 and CDR2: SGHAT, FQNNGV. The CDR3, as DNA: TGTGCCAGCAGCTTAGCGGGGTCCTCTGGAAACACCATATATTTT. Translating gives CASSLAGSSGNTIYF.

V usage is TRBV7-9 and J usage is TRBJ1-6; D not resolved. Germline CDR1 SEHNR, CDR2 FQNEAQ (reference sequence). The germline V and J ends were trimmed by 5 bases and 6 bases, with 8 bases remaining between them. The CDR3 loop spans 13 amino acids. Here the CDR3 reads CASSPEPNSPLHF. Written as DNA, the CDR3 is TGTGCCAGCAGCCCCGAGCCTAATTCACCCCTCCACTTT.

The V and J genes are TRBV6-1 and TRBJ1-2, with D unclear. CDR1 MNHNS and CDR2 SASEGT come from the germline V gene. Trimming removed 4 bases at V and 4 bases at J, with 10 bases between. The CDR3 runs 13 residues. This CDR3 is CASSAVISYGYTF. In nucleotides, the CDR3 is TGTGCCAGCAGTGCGGTAATAAGCTATGGCTACACCTTC.

This clone occurred a few times. This sequence joins TRBV7-8 and TRBJ2-1; the D is unclear. Trimming took 5 bases from V and 10 from J, leaving 9 bases between them. Germline V lookup: CDR1 SGHVS, CDR2 FQNEAQ. There are 11 residues in the CDR3. The CDR3 loop is CASSNRLEQFF. In nucleotides, the CDR3 is TGTGCCAGCAGCAATCGGCTAGAGCAGTTCTTC.

The chain combines TRBV6-5 with TRBJ2-2; no reliable D call. The germline V gene has CDR1 MNHEY and CDR2 SVGAGI. V was pared by 2 bases and J by 6 bases, with 7 bases between. The CDR3 contains 13 residues. The CDR3 DNA sequence: TGTGCCAGCAGTTACAGGGTCGCCGGGGAGCTGTTTTTT. It specifies CASSYRVAGELFF.

This clone was observed a single time. The rearrangement joins TRBV27 to TRBJ1-4; D might be TRBD1 (6 bases). Germline lookup yields CDR1 MNHEY and CDR2 SMNVEV (reference sequence). The CDR3 sequence is 16 residues long. Trimming took 6 bases from V and 7 from J, leaving 21 bases between them. The CDR3 loop reads CASSSPTTKGGEKLFF. Written as DNA, the CDR3 is TGTGCCAGCAGCTCGCCGACTACCAAGGGGGGTGAAAAACTGTTTTTT.

V gene TRBV11-2 combines with J gene TRBJ2-3, with D possibly TRBD2 on 5 matching bases. V was cut by 3 bases and J by 1 base, with 14 bases left in between. There are 16 residues in the CDR3. The germline gives CDR1 SGHAT, CDR2 FQNNGV. Here the CDR3 reads CASSFSGNPRTDTQYF. DNA of the CDR3: TGTGCCAGCAGCTTTTCCGGGAATCCTCGCACAGATACGCAGTATTTT.

The table lists this clone with a count of one. The chain links TRBV29-1 to TRBJ1-1; 7 bases fit TRBD1. From germline, CDR1 is SQVTM and CDR2 ANQGSEA. Trimming removed 4 bases from V and 4 bases from J; junction bases left unmatched: 3. CDR3 length: 12 amino acids. The CDR3 sequence is CSVGQGFTEAFF. Written as DNA, the CDR3 is TGCAGCGTTGGACAGGGTTTCACTGAAGCTTTCTTT.

The V and J genes are TRBV9 and TRBJ2-7, with 8 bases identical to TRBD1. This CDR3 spans 14 amino acids. The germline CDR1 and CDR2 sequences are SGDLS and YYNGEE. With V trimmed by 2 bases and J by 2 bases, 3 bases remained unmatched. DNA for the CDR3: TGTGCCAGCAGCGTGTCAGGGGGCACCTACGAGCAGTACTTC. Protein product: CASSVSGGTYEQYF.

The chain couples TRBV5-1 to TRBJ2-5; D call uncertain. Germline lookup yields CDR1 SGHRS and CDR2 YFSETQ. V was shortened by 2 bases and J by 0 bases, with 11 bases between the two germline ends. This CDR3 is built from 15 residues. CDR3 sequence (DNA): TGCGCCAGCAGCTTTTTTGGGGTATACCAAGAGACCCAGTACTTC. Protein: CASSFFGVYQETQYF.

This sequence joins TRBV27 and TRBJ2-5; 8 bases are a match to TRBD1. This CDR3 region has 13 residues. Trimming took 6 bases from V and 3 from J; bases not matched to a gene: 3. The germline CDR1 and CDR2 sequences are MNHEY and SMNVEV (reference sequence). The CDR3 spells CASRGQDEETQYF. DNA of the CDR3: TGTGCCAGCAGGGGACAGGACGAAGAGACCCAGTACTTC.

V usage is TRBV6-1 and J usage is TRBJ1-1, with a tentative D call TRBD1 (6 bases). CDR3 size: 15 residues. The germline V gene encodes CDR1 MNHNS and CDR2 SASEGT. V was pared by 5 bases and J by 4 bases, with 17 bases between. CDR3: CASSPLQGGGTEAFF. The DNA of the CDR3 is TGTGCCAGCAGTCCATTACAGGGAGGTGGCACTGAAGCTTTCTTT.

The rearrangement joins TRBV6-6 to TRBJ1-2; D is uncertain. The ends were cut back, 6 bases at V and 3 bases at J, with 8 bases in the middle. Germline V CDR1 and CDR2: MNHNY, SVGAGI (reference sequence). This CDR3 has 12 amino acids. CDR3 nucleotide sequence: TGTGCCAGCAGAGCCGAGGACTATGGCTACACCTTC. It codes for CASRAEDYGYTF.

The chain combines TRBV19 with TRBJ2-1; 9 nucleotides match TRBD1. This CDR3 is 16 amino acids long. V was pared by 5 bases and J by 0 bases, with 5 bases of the junction left unmatched. Per germline, CDR1 LNHDA and CDR2 SQIVND (reference sequence). The CDR3 coding sequence is TGTGCCAGTAGTCAGCAGACAGGGGGCTCCTACAATGAGCAGTTCTTC. This codes for CASSQQTGGSYNEQFF.

This chain links TRBV14 with TRBJ1-1; D is unclear. The V gene's germline CDR1 is SGHDN and CDR2 FVKESK. The V gene lost 4 bases and the J gene lost 10 bases, with 10 bases spanning the gap. This CDR3 comprises 11 residues. The CDR3 nucleotides are TGTGCCAGCAGCCGTCACGACCTAGCTTTCTTT. Its translation is CASSRHDLAFF.

The gene calls are TRBV4-1 and TRBJ2-1, with TRBD1 matching over 10 bases. Trimming took 8 bases from V and 3 from J; bases not matched to a gene: 4. The CDR3 covers 14 residues. Germline CDR1 is MGHRA and CDR2 is YSYEKL. CDR3 DNA sequence: TGCGCCAGCGGGGACAGGGGCTTCTACAATGAGCAGTTCTTC. Amino acid sequence: CASGDRGFYNEQFF.

J is TRBJ1-3 and V is TRBV2; no definite D call. Per germline, CDR1 SNHLY and CDR2 FYNNEI. The V end lost 3 bases, the J end lost 2 bases, and 8 bases lay between the germline ends. The CDR3 is 14 amino acids. For the CDR3, the DNA is TGTGCCAGCAGTGATATGTCGCCTGGAAACACCATATATTTT. Protein: CASSDMSPGNTIYF.

The chain links TRBV14 to TRBJ2-1; 12 positions match TRBD1. The junction had 7 bases not matched to a gene; V was cut back by 4 bases and J by 9 bases. The germline V gene has CDR1 SGHDN and CDR2 FVKESK. This CDR3 has 15 residues. The CDR3 here is CASSLGTGGGREQFF. CDR3 bases: TGTGCCAGCAGCCTAGGGACAGGGGGCGGGCGTGAGCAGTTCTTC.

This chain links TRBV7-3 with TRBJ1-3; no clear D. The CDR3 sequence is 14 residues long. V was cut by 5 bases and J by 0 bases, with 8 bases left in between. CDR1 SGHTA and CDR2 FQGTGA come from the germline V gene. This CDR3 is CASSPPSSGNTIYF. Written as DNA, the CDR3 is TGTGCCAGCAGCCCCCCGAGCTCTGGAAACACCATATATTTT. The variable domain in full, with the rest retrieved from reference TRBV7-3 and TRBJ1-3, is GAGVSQTPSNKVTEKGKYVELRCDPISGHTALYWYRQSLGQGPEFLIYFQGTGAADDSGLPNDRFFAVRPEGSVSTLKIQRTERGDSAVYLCASSPPSSGNTIYFGEGSWLTVV.

The chain combines TRBV7-8 with TRBJ1-1; TRBD1 matches 8 bases. Trimming took 3 bases from V and 3 from J; bases not matched to a gene: 3. CDR3 length: 14 residues. In germline, CDR1 is SGHVS, CDR2 FQNEAQ. The CDR3 nucleotides read TGTGCCAGCAGCTTTTCAGGGGGCGACACTGAAGCTTTCTTT. Its protein product is CASSFSGGDTEAFF.

The chain recombines TRBV18 with TRBJ1-2; 8 bases map to TRBD1. V dropped 2 bases and J dropped 5; count of bases not matched to a gene: 4. Germline V gives CDR1 KGHSH, CDR2 LQKENI. CDR3 length: 14 amino acids. In nucleotides, the CDR3 is TGTGCCAGCTCACCAGCAACAGGGGGATATGGCTACACCTTC. It translates to CASSPATGGYGYTF.